What follows describes a single T cell receptor (beta chain). Its antigen remains unknown. Sequencing was performed with immunoSEQ multiplex PCR; in TCRdb, only in-frame clones are kept and a portion is missing. The sample yields some 150,000 clones, 94% seen once. The sample comes from a study of T cell responses to AZD1222 COVID-19 vaccine. For the study at large: Second doses that came at about 4 or about 12 weeks were put together.

Notes on the study in general: With two AZD1222 doses given, Spike-specific TCR breadth and depth both rose. Clonal diversity was possibly underestimated; the donors were predominantly white British and more often female.

Germline V gene lookup returns CDR1 SEHNR and CDR2 FQNEAQ (reference sequence). Trimming left V 4 bases short and J 7 bases short, with 22 bases between. The CDR3 is 16 amino acids. The starting material was peripheral blood, obtained on day 0 of AZD1222 vaccination. This chain connects TRBV7-9 to TRBJ2-5, with D maybe TRBD2 (6 bases). The source is an adult in good health. The CDR3 is CASSSPDGTQGGTQYF. CDR3 bases: TGTGCCAGCAGCTCCCCTGATGGGACCCAGGGAGGGACCCAGTACTTC.